This T cell receptor beta chain originates from a study of blood T cells in healthy people across ages. General study findings and limits: Any conclusive comparison of naive versus antigen-experienced cells was prevented by using unsorted PBMCs.

A second PCR, run for 7 to 11 cycles, used a sample-barcoded 5' primer plus a J-beta primer mix. MiXCR, run by TCRdb on the 5' RACE reads, gives a single entry per CDR3 protein. Of 1.5 million to 1.8 million distinct CDR3 sequences in the sample, 40% to 45% were seen once. Every participating donor contributed about 10 milliliters of peripheral blood through a draw. The CDR3 spans 15 residues. Germline values: CDR1 SGHDT, CDR2 YYEEEE. The V end was cut by 3 bases, the J end by 7 bases, with 16 bases between. This clonotype appeared a few times. Its matching antigen is unknown. The rearrangement links TRBV5-6 to TRBJ1-4; TRBD1 is a possible D gene (6 bases). Sequencing was performed on blood. This sequence was found in a young woman in good health. The CDR3: CASSSQQGMGEKLFF. The CDR3 region has the DNA TGTGCCAGCAGCTCTCAACAGGGCATGGGTGAAAAACTGTTTTTT.